This T cell receptor beta chain is drawn from a study of identical twins. Study-level findings and limits: Conclusions came from cross-sectional statistical analysis, not from following the same donors. Shared out-of-frame alpha sequences (those common to twins) showed excess low generation probability. Abundant beta clonotypes from cord blood had fewer insertions, unlike memory repertoires, which showed none.

This clonotype was observed many times. The target antigen is unknown. Template switching added a universal primer site, and cDNA bore unique molecular identifiers. TCRdb recomputed calls from the 5' RACE reads with MiXCR, one row per CDR3 protein. The data show some 710,000 distinct CDR3 sequences, around 6.1% seen once. Germline V gene sequence: CDR1 ENHRY, CDR2 SYGVKD. The CDR3 has 18 amino acids. V lost 4 bases to trimming and J lost 7 bases; unmatched junction nucleotides: 16. The gene calls are TRBV10-3 and TRBJ2-1; 10 bases agree with TRBD2. The TCR originated in a man aged 18 to 30 in good health. The sequenced sample was naive T cells sorted from blood. CDR3 loop: CAISASVLGGLAANEQFF. The DNA of the CDR3 is TGTGCCATCAGTGCCTCGGTATTAGGAGGACTAGCGGCTAATGAGCAGTTCTTC.